The 5 T cell receptor beta chains below all came from one sample that was sequenced in a study of blood T cell repertoires in COVID-19. Sequencing was performed with immunoSEQ multiplex PCR; in TCRdb, only in-frame clones are kept and a portion is missing. Among around 280,000 clones listed, 90% were seen once. Sequenced input: PBMCs or T cells enriched from blood (not recorded which). These receptors were taken from a woman aged 18-30 years with acute COVID-19.

This chain connects TRBV5-5 to TRBJ2-1, with D possibly TRBD2 on 6 matching bases. The CDR3 extends over 19 amino acids. Looked up from germline, CDR1 is SGHKS and CDR2 is YYEKEE (reference sequence). Trimming pared 0 bases from V and 11 bases from J, leaving 30 bases between. This chain's CDR3 is CASSLGVTEAGWGQKKQFF. The DNA of the CDR3 is TGTGCCAGCAGCTTGGGGGTGACAGAAGCGGGTTGGGGCCAGAAAAAGCAGTTCTTC.

The V call is TRBV9, the J call TRBJ2-6; D is perhaps TRBD1 (6 bases). This CDR3 has 17 amino acids. The V gene's germline CDR1 is SGDLS and CDR2 YYNGEE. V gave up 4 bases and J gave up 0 bases, with 14 bases separating them. The CDR3 here is CASSPSDRISGANVLTF. The CDR3 DNA follows: TGTGCCAGCAGCCCTTCGGACAGAATCTCTGGGGCCAACGTCCTGACTTTC.

This clone was recorded a few times. CDR3 region: CASSLVVNGPQYF. DNA for the CDR3: TGTGCCAGCAGCTTAGTTGTGAATGGCCCGCAGTACTTC. The chain carries TRBV11-2 and TRBJ2-4; D call uncertain. Deletions cut 1 base from V and 13 bases from J, with 14 bases between. The CDR3 contains 13 residues. Germline V gives CDR1 SGHAT, CDR2 FQNNGV.

This chain joins TRBV19 and TRBJ1-1, with 8 bases identical to TRBD1. The CDR3 is 14 amino acids. The germline V gene encodes CDR1 LNHDA and CDR2 SQIVND (reference sequence). J gave up 0 bases and V 5 bases, and 2 bases lay outside the gene matches. The CDR3 loop is CASSDRGVNTEAFF. The CDR3 coding sequence is TGTGCCAGTAGTGACAGGGGTGTGAACACTGAAGCTTTCTTT.

The rearrangement joins TRBV6-5 to TRBJ2-1; D is uncertain. The V gene's germline CDR1 is MNHEY and CDR2 SVGAGI. The CDR3 sequence is 13 residues long. The ends were cut back, 7 bases at V and 0 bases at J, with 7 bases in the middle. DNA of the CDR3: TGTGCCAGCATGAGGTTCTCCTACAATGAGCAGTTCTTC. It yields the protein CASMRFSYNEQFF.